The rows below give T cell receptor beta chains drawn from one sample of a study of regulatory T cells in long-lasting Graves disease. One entry per CDR3 protein, called by TCRdb with MiXCR from the multiplex PCR reads. The sample lists around 340,000 distinct CDR3 sequences; around 20% were seen once. The sequences come from peripheral blood mononuclear cells (PBMCs), collected when the disease was refractory, from a patient treated with antithyroid drugs. Receptors were obtained from a female donor with Graves disease. CDR3s include the opening cysteine and the closing phenylalanine or tryptophan. A D gene is named only where the DNA matches it firmly. The size of a clone is reported for some rows only, either as once, few or many, or as a class for expanded clones.

j_call v_call d_call clone_size cdr3_nt cdr3_aa
TRBJ2-6 TRBV6-1 TRBD2 few TGTGCCAGCGGGCGAGCGGGAGGCGCTTCTGGGGCCAACGTCCTGACTTTC CASGRAGGASGANVLTF
TRBJ1-6 TRBV10-2 TRBD1 once TGCGCCAGCAGGGCTCAGGGGGGGCTGGCTTATAATTCACCCCTCCACTTT CASRAQGGLAYNSPLHF
TRBJ1-1 TRBV6-2/TRBV6-3 - - TGTGCCAGCAGTTACTCTGGGACCTACACTGAAGCTTTCTTT CASSYSGTYTEAFF
TRBJ2-3 TRBV5-5 - - TGTGCCAGCAGCCCCCTAAGAGGTGGCGGCACAGATACGCAGTATTTT CASSPLRGGGTDTQYF
TRBJ2-7 TRBV7-2 TRBD2 - TGTGCCAGCAGCTTACACCCCCCGCTAGCGGGAGGGAGAAACGAGCAGTACTTC CASSLHPPLAGGRNEQYF
TRBJ1-5 TRBV19 TRBD1 - TGTGCCAGTAGCCCAGTCCGCGGACAGGGGAGCAATCAGCCCCAGCATTTT CASSPVRGQGSNQPQHF
TRBJ1-4 TRBV30 - many TGTGCCTGGAGCGTGGACAGCCGAGGTGAAAAACTGTTTTTT CAWSVDSRGEKLFF
TRBJ1-5 TRBV2 - many TGTGCCAGCGCTGGCCTCGGACGTAATCAGCCCCAGCATTTT CASAGLGRNQPQHF
TRBJ1-4 TRBV5-1 TRBD1 - TGCGCCAGCAGCTGGCAAACCGGGACAGTCAATGAAAAACTGTTTTTT CASSWQTGTVNEKLFF
TRBJ1-4 TRBV19 - few TGTGCCAGTAGTATAGGTAGGGGTAATGAAAAACTGTTTTTT CASSIGRGNEKLFF
TRBJ2-2 TRBV5-1 - - TGCGCCAGCAGCTCCACACGGAAGGGCGACACCGGGGAGCTGTTTTTT CASSSTRKGDTGELFF
TRBJ2-2 TRBV5-4 - few TGTGCCAGCAGCTTGAATAGGGGGACGAACACCGGGGAGCTGTTTTTT CASSLNRGTNTGELFF
TRBJ2-4 TRBV12-3/TRBV12-4 - few TGTGCCAGCAGTTTCCTGCCTCCGGAGGGCAAAAACATTCAGTACTTC CASSFLPPEGKNIQYF
TRBJ2-4 TRBV7-9 - few TGTGCCAGCAGCCCGGGACACGAAAACATTCAGTACTTC CASSPGHENIQYF
TRBJ2-7 TRBV7-3 - few TGTGCCAGCAGCTTAACGTTCGGTGCCGAGCAGTACTTC CASSLTFGAEQYF
TRBJ1-5 TRBV11-2 - many TGTGCCAGCAGCTTGAACACCGGGAATCAGCCCCAGCATTTT CASSLNTGNQPQHF
TRBJ2-3 TRBV7-3 - few TGTGCCAGCAGCTTACGGCGGTCCGGGGCAGATACGCAGTATTTT CASSLRRSGADTQYF
TRBJ1-6 TRBV2 TRBD1 many TGTGCCAGCAGTGTTCTACAGGGGGTAAATTCACCCCTCCACTTT CASSVLQGVNSPLHF
TRBJ2-7 TRBV29-1 TRBD2 many TGCAGCGTCGGTGGACTAGCGGGAGTTCGCTACGAGCAGTACTTC CSVGGLAGVRYEQYF
TRBJ2-7 TRBV13 TRBD1 many TGTGCCAGCAGCCGAACCGGACAGGGTGACTACGAGCAGTACTTC CASSRTGQGDYEQYF
TRBJ1-1 TRBV28 - few TGTGCCAGCAGAACAGGGATGAACACTGAAGCTTTCTTT CASRTGMNTEAFF
TRBJ1-2 TRBV7-8 - many TGTGCCAGCAGCTCAGGACCACTAAGTTCTAACTATGGCTACACCTTC CASSSGPLSSNYGYTF
TRBJ1-1 TRBV7-3 TRBD1 few TGTGCCAGCAGCTTAATCCCAGGGGGCAAGACTGAAGCTTTCTTT CASSLIPGGKTEAFF
TRBJ1-2 TRBV19 - - TGTGCCAGTAGTCCCCCCTTAAGGGGGTACTATGGCTACACCTTC CASSPPLRGYYGYTF
TRBJ1-2 TRBV6-5 - many TGTGCCAGCAGTTACGGAGGTGGGGGGCCCGTCTATGGCTACACCTTC CASSYGGGGPVYGYTF
TRBJ1-1 TRBV11-2 - once TGTGCCAGCAGCTTAGCGCGTGAAGCCGGAGCTTTCTTT CASSLAREAGAFF
TRBJ1-5 TRBV6-5 - - TGTGCCAGCAGTTACGTGGGGGGATCCAATCAGCCCCAGCATTTT CASSYVGGSNQPQHF
TRBJ2-7 TRBV4-1 TRBD2 few TGCGCCAGCAGCCGGAGCGGGATTCACGAGCAGTACTTC CASSRSGIHEQYF
TRBJ2-7 TRBV11-1 - many TGTGCCAGCAGCTTAGTTGGCGGAACTTACGAGCAGTACTTC CASSLVGGTYEQYF
TRBJ1-5 TRBV15 - many TGTGCCACTTCCCTGCGAGAATGGAATCAGCCCCAGCATTTT CATSLREWNQPQHF
TRBJ1-2 TRBV6-1 TRBD1 many TGTGCCAGACCCACCCGGGACAGGGGTTCTAACTATGGCTACACCTTC CARPTRDRGSNYGYTF
TRBJ2-7 TRBV12-3/TRBV12-4 - many TGTGCCAGCAGTTCTATTGCAGGGTGGGGCGAGCAGTACTTC CASSSIAGWGEQYF
TRBJ2-7 TRBV7-8 - - TGTGCCAGCAGCCCACCCCGTTGGTCCCGGTCCGAGCAGTACTTC CASSPPRWSRSEQYF
TRBJ1-5 TRBV7-2 - few TGTGCCAGCGGCGGAGGGAAGGTCGGCCAGCCCCAGCATTTT CASGGGKVGQPQHF
TRBJ1-1 TRBV18 TRBD1 - TGTGCCAGCTCACCACCGGTCAGGGGGGTCAGCAACACTGAAGCTTTCTTT CASSPPVRGVSNTEAFF
TRBJ2-4 TRBV2 TRBD1 many TGTGCCAGCAGTGTAACGACAGGGATCATTCAGTACTTC CASSVTTGIIQYF
TRBJ2-4 TRBV11-1 TRBD1 many TGTGCCAGCAGCTTATCCCGGGACAGCAACGTATACTTC CASSLSRDSNVYF
TRBJ1-5 TRBV29-1 - few TGCAGCGTTGAAGAATCGAGACAGCCCCAGCATTTT CSVEESRQPQHF
TRBJ2-7 TRBV27 TRBD1 few TGTGCCAGCAGTTTATCCCCGGGACAGGGGGTCTACGAGCAGTACTTC CASSLSPGQGVYEQYF
TRBJ1-2 TRBV7-8 - - TGTGCCAGCAGCTTGCGAACTCAGGGGAGCTATGGCTACACCTTC CASSLRTQGSYGYTF
TRBJ2-7 TRBV6-5 - many TGTGCCAGCAGTTACTCTCCCGTATCCTACGAGCAGTACTTC CASSYSPVSYEQYF
TRBJ1-6 TRBV4-3 - few TGCGCCAGCAGCCAAGGGACGCTCTATAATTCACCCCTCCACTTT CASSQGTLYNSPLHF
TRBJ1-1 TRBV28 - few TGTGCCAGCAGTTTTGAGGGATCAAAAGCTTTCTTT CASSFEGSKAFF
TRBJ2-4 TRBV20-1 - - TGCAGTGCCCAGGAACCCCTAAACATTCAGTACTTC CSAQEPLNIQYF
TRBJ2-7 TRBV2 - - TGTGCCAGCAGCCCCTCTGGAGCCCGCCCCAGCTCCTACGAGCAGTACTTC CASSPSGARPSSYEQYF
TRBJ1-2 TRBV4-1 - few TGCGCCAACAGCCAAGATCTCAGGGTCGGCTATGGCTACACCTTC CANSQDLRVGYGYTF
TRBJ2-1 TRBV5-1 - - TGCGCCAGCAGCTTGTCGGGATACAATGAGCAGTTCTTC CASSLSGYNEQFF
TRBJ1-4 TRBV30 - many TGTGCCTGGAGTTTGCGGGGGGAAAAACTGTTTTTT CAWSLRGEKLFF